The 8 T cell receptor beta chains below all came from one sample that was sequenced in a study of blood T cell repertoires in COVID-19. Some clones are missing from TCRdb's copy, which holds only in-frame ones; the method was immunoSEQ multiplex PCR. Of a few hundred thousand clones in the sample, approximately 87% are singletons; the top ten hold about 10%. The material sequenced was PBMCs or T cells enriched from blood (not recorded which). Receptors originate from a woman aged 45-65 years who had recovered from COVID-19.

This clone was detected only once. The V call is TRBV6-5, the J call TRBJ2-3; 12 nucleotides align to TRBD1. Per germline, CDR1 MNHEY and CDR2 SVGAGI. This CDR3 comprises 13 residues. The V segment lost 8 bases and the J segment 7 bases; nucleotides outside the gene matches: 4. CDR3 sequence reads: CASGGQGANTQYF. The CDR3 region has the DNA TGTGCCAGCGGGGGACAGGGGGCGAATACGCAGTATTTT.

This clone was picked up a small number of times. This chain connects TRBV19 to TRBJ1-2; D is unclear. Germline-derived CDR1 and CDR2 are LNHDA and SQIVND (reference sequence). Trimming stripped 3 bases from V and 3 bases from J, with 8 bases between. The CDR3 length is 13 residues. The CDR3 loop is CASSIKTDYGYTF. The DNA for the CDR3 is TGTGCCAGTAGTATTAAAACAGACTATGGCTACACCTTC.

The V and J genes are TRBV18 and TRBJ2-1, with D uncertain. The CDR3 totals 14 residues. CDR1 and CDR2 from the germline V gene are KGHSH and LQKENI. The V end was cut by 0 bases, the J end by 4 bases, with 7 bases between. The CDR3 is CASSPPVRYNEQFF. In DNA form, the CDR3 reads TGTGCCAGCTCACCACCGGTCCGGTACAATGAGCAGTTCTTC.

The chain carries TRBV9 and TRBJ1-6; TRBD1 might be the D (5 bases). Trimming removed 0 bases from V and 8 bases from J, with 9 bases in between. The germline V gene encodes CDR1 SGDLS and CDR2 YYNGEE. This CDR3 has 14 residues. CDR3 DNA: TGTGCCAGCAGCGTAGTTGGGGCGGATTCACCCCTCCACTTT. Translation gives CASSVVGADSPLHF.

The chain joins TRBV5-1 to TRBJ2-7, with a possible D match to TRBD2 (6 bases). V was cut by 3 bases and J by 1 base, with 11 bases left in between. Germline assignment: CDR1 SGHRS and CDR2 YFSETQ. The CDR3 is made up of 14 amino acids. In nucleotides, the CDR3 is TGCGCCAGCAGCTCTCGCGGGGCATCCTACGAGCAGTACTTC. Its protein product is CASSSRGASYEQYF.

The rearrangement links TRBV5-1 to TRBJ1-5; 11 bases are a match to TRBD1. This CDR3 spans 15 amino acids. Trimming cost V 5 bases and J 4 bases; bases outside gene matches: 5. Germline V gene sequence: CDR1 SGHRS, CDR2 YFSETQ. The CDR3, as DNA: TGCGCCAGCAGACGGGGGACAGGGGGTAATCAGCCCCAGCATTTT. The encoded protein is CASRRGTGGNQPQHF.

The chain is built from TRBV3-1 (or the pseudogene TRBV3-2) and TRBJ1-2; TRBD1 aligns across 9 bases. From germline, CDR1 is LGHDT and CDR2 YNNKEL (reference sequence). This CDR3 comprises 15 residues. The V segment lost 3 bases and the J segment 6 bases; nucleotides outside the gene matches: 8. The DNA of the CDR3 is TGTGCCAGCAGCCAGGAGGGACAGGGAAAGGATGGCTACACCTTC. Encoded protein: CASSQEGQGKDGYTF.

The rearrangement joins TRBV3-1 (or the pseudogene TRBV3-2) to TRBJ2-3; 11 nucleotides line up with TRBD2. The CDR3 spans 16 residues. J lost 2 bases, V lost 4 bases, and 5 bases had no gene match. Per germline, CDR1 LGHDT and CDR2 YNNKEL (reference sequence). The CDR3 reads CASSRGLAELTDTQYF. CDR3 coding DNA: TGTGCCAGCAGCCGGGGACTAGCGGAGCTCACAGATACGCAGTATTTT.